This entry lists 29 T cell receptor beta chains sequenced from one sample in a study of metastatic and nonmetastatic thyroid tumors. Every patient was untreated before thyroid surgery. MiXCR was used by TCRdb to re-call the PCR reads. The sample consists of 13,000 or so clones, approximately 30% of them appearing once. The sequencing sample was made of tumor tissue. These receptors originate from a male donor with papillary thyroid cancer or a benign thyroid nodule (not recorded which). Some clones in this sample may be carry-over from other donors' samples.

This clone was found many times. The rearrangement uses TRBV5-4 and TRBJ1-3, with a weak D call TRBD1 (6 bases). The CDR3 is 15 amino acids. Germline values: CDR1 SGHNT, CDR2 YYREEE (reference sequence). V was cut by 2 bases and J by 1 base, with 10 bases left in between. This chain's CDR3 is CASSFGGRSGNTIYF. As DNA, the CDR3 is TGTGCCAGCAGCTTTGGGGGGCGATCTGGAAACACCATATATTTT.

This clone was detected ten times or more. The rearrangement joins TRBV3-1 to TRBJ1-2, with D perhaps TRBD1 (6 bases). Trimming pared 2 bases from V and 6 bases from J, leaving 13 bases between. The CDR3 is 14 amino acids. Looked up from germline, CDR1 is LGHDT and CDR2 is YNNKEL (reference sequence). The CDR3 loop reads CASSQKGSGDGYTF. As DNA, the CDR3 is TGTGCCAGCAGCCAAAAAGGCTCAGGGGATGGCTACACCTTC.

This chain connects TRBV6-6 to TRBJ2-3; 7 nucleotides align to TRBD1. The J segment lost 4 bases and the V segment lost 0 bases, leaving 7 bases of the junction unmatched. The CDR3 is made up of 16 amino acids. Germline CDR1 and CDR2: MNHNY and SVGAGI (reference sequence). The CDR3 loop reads CASSYSKWDRSDTQYF. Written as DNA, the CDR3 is TGTGCCAGCAGTTACTCGAAGTGGGACAGATCAGATACGCAGTATTTT.

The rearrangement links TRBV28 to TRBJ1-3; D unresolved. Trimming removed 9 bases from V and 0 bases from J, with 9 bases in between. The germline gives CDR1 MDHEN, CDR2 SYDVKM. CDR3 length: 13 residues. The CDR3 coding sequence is TGTGCCAGTGGACGGACCTCTGGAAACACCATATATTTT. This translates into CASGRTSGNTIYF.

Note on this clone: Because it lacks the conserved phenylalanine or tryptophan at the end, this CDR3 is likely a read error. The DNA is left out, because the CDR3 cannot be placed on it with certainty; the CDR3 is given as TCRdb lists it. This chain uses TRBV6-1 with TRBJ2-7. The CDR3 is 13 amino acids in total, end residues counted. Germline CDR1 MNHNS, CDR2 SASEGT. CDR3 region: CASSERVPYEHFD.

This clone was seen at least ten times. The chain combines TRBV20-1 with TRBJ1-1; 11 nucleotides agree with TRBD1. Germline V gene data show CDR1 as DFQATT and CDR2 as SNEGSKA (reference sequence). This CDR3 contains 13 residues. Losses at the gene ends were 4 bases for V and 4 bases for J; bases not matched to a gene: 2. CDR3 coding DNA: TGCAGTGCTAAGGGACAGGGGGGCACTGAAGCTTTCTTT. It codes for CSAKGQGGTEAFF.

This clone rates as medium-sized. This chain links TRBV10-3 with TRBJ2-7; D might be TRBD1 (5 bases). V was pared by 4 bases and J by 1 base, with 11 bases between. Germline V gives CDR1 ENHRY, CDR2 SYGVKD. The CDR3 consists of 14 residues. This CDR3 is CAISADSGSYEQYV. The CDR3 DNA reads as TGTGCCATCAGTGCAGACAGTGGTTCCTACGAGCAGTACGTC.

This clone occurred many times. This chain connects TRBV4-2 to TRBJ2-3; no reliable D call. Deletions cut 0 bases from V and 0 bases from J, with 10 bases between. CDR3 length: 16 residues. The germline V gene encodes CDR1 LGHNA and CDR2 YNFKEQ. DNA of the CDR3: TGTGCCAGCAGCCAAGATGTTTTTCCTAGCACAGATACGCAGTATTTT. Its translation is CASSQDVFPSTDTQYF.

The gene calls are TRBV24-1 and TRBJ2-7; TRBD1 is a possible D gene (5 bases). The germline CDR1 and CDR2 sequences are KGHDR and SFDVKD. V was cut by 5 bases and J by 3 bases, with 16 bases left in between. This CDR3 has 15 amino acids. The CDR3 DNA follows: TGTGCCACCAGTGGGGGCCCGACAGACAACTACGAGCAGTACTTC. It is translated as CATSGGPTDNYEQYF.

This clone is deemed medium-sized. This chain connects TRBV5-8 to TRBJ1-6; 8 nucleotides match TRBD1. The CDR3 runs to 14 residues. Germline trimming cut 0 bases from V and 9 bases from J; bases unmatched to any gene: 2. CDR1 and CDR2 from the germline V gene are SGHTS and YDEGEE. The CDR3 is CASSLAGGGSPLHF. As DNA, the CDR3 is TGTGCCAGCAGCTTGGCAGGGGGCGGTTCACCCCTCCACTTT.

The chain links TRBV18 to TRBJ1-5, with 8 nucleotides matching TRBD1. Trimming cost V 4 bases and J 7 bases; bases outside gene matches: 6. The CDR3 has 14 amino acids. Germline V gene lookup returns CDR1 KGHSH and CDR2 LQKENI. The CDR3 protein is CASSLGQGGQPQHF. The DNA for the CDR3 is TGTGCCAGCTCACTCGGACAGGGAGGACAGCCCCAGCATTTT. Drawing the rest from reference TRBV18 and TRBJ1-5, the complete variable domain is NAGVMQNPRHLVRRRGQEARLRCSPMKGHSHVYWYRQLPEEGLKFMVYLQKENIIDESGMPKERFSAEFPKEGPSILRIQQVVRGDSAAYFCASSLGQGGQPQHFGDGTRLSIL.

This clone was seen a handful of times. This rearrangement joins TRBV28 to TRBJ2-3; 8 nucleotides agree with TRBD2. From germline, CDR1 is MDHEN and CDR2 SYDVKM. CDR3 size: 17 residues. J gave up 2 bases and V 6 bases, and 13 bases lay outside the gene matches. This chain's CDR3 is CASRTGTRAVITDTQYF. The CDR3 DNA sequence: TGTGCCAGCAGGACCGGGACTAGAGCCGTTATCACAGATACGCAGTATTTT.

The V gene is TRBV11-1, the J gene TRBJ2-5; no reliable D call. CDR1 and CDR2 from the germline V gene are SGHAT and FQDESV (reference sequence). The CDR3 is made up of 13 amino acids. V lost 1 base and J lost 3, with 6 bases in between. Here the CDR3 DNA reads TGTGCCAGCAGCTTAGGACGGGAAGAGACCCAGTACTTC. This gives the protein CASSLGREETQYF.

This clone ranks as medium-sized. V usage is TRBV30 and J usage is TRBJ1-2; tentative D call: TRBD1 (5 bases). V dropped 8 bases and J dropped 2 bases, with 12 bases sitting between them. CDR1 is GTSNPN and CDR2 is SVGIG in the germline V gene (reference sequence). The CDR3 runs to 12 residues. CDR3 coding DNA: TGTGCCGGAGAAGGGGACAACTATGGCTACACCTTC. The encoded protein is CAGEGDNYGYTF. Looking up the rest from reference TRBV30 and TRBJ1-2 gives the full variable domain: SQTIHQWPATLVQPVGSPLSLECTVEGTSNPNLYWYRQAAGRGLQLLFYSVGIGQISSEVPQNLSASRPQDRQFILSSKKLLLSDSGFYLCAGEGDNYGYTFGSGTRLTVV.

The chain's CDR3 is CASSTSVCEPQYF. The CDR3 DNA reads as TGTGCCAGCAGTACTAGCGTGTGTGAACCGCAGTATTTT. The rearrangement uses TRBV6-5 and TRBJ2-3; 7 positions match TRBD2. The CDR3 covers 13 residues. Losses at the gene ends were 5 bases for V and 10 bases for J; bases not matched to a gene: 9. The V gene's germline CDR1 is MNHEY and CDR2 SVGAGI.

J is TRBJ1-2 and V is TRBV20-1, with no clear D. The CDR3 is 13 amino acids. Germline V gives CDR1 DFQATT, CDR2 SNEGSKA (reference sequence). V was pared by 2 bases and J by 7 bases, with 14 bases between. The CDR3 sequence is CSARIEGPGGYTF. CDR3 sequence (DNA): TGCAGTGCTAGAATCGAGGGCCCGGGTGGCTACACCTTC.

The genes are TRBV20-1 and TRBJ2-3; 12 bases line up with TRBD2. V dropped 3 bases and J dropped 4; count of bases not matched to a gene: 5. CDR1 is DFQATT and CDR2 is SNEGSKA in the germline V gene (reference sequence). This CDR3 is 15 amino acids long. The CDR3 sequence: CSARSSGGAADTQYF. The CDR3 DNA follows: TGCAGTGCTAGGTCTAGCGGGGGGGCCGCAGATACGCAGTATTTT.

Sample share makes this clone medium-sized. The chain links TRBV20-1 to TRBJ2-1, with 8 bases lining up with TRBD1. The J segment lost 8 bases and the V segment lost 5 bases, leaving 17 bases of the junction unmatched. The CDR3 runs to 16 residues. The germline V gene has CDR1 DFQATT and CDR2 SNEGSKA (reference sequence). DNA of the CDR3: TGCAGTGCTCCACTTAGTGGGCAGGGGGCAGGCGATGAGCAGTTCTTC. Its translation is CSAPLSGQGAGDEQFF.

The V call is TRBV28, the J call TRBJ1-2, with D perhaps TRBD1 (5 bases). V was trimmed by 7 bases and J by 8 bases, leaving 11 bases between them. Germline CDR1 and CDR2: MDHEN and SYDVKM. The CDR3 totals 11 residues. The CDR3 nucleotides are TGTGCCAGCACTCGGGGGGAGGGCTACACCTTC. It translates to CASTRGEGYTF.

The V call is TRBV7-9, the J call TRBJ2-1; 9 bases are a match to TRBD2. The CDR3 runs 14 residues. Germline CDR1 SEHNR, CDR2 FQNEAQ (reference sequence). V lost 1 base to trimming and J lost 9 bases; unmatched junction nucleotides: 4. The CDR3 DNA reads TGTGCCAGCAGCTTAGTAGCGGGAGTCGTTGAGCAGTTCTTC. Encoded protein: CASSLVAGVVEQFF.

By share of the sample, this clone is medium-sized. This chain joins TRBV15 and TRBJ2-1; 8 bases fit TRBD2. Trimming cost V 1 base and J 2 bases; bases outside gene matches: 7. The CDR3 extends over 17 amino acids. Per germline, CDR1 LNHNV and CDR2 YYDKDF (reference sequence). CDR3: CATSRVGTSDPYNEQFF. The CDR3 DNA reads TGTGCCACCAGCAGAGTGGGGACTAGTGATCCCTACAATGAGCAGTTCTTC.

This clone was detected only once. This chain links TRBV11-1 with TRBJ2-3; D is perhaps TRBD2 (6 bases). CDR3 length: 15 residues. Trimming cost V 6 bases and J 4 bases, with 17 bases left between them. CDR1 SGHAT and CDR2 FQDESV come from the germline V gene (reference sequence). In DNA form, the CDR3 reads TGTGCCAGCAGTATTGACGGGAGTGGGGCAGATACGCAGTATTTT. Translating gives CASSIDGSGADTQYF.

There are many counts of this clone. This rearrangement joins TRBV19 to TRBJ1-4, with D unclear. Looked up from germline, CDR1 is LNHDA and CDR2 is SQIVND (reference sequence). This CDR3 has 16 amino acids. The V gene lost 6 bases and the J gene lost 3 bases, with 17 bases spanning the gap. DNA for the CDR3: TGTGCCAGTAGCACCTCTGGCAGGCTATCTAATGAAAAACTGTTTTTT. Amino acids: CASSTSGRLSNEKLFF.

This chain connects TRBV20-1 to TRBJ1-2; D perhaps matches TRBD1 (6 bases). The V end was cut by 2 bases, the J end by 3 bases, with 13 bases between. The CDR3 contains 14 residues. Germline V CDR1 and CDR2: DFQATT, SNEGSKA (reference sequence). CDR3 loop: CSARKGGVDYGYTF. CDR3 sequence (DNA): TGCAGTGCTAGAAAGGGGGGGGTAGACTATGGCTACACCTTC.

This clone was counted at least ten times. The CDR3 DNA is TGCAGCGTTGAAGATATGGTGCGAGACAATGAGCAGTTCTTC. Encoded protein: CSVEDMVRDNEQFF. The chain uses TRBV29-1 and TRBJ2-1; no definite D call. Trimming left V 0 bases short and J 5 bases short, with 11 bases between. This CDR3 region has 14 residues. CDR1 and CDR2 from the germline V gene are SQVTM and ANQGSEA.

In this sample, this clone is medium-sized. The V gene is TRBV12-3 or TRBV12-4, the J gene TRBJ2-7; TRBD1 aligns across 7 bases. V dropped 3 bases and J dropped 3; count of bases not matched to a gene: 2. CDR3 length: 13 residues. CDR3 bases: TGTGCCAGCAGTTTGGGACAGTTCTACGAGCAGTACTTC. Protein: CASSLGQFYEQYF.

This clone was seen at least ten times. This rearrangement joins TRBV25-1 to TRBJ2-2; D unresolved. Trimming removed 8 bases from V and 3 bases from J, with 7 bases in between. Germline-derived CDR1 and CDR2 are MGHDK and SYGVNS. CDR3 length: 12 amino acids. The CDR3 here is CASDPDTGELFF. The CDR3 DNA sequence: TGTGCCAGCGACCCAGACACCGGGGAGCTGTTTTTT.

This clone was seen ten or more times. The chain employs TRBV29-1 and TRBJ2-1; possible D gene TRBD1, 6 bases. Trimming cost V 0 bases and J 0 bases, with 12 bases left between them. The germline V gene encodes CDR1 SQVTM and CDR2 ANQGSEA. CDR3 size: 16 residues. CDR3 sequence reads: CSVEDPDRSSYNEQFF. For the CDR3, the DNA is TGCAGCGTTGAAGATCCCGACAGGAGCTCCTACAATGAGCAGTTCTTC.

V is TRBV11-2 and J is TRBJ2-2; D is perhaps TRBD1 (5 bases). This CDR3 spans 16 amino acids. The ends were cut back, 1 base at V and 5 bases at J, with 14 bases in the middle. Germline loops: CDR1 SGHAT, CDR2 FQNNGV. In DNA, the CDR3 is TGTGCCAGCAGCTTAGTCAGGTCAGGGTCAACCGGGGAGCTGTTTTTT. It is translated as CASSLVRSGSTGELFF. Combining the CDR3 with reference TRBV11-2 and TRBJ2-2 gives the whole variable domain EAGVAQSPRYKIIEKRQSVAFWCNPISGHATLYWYQQILGQGPKLLIQFQNNGVVDDSQLPKDRFSAERLKGVDSTLKIQPAKLEDSAVYLCASSLVRSGSTGELFFGEGSRLTVL.